A single sample gave rise to the 27 T cell receptor beta chains below, sequenced in a study of blood T cell repertoires in COVID-19 (TCRdb year 2020). Preparation of the library involved the immunoSEQ multiplex PCR assay. In its TCRdb copy, this immuneACCESS table keeps in-frame sequences only and misses some clones. Where compared with another copy, unresolved V genes explain less than half of these, and the others have no known cause. The sample table lists nearly 35,000 clones, about 88% of them with a count of one. About 63% of the sample belongs to the ten largest clones. The sample comprised peripheral blood. These receptors were obtained from a man between 65 and 85 years old with acute or convalescent COVID-19.

This clone was seen once. An end of the junction differs from the germline gene, which may be a read error. J is TRBJ2-5 and V is TRBV29-1; D may be TRBD1 (5 bases). Looked up from germline, CDR1 is SQVTM and CDR2 is ANQGSEA. This CDR3 spans 13 amino acids. This chain's CDR3 is CSVDFYGQETQHF. CDR3 coding DNA: TGCAGCGTTGATTTCTACGGACAAGAGACCCAGCACTTC. The full variable domain, rest sourced from reference TRBV29-1 and TRBJ2-5, is SAVISQKPSRDICQRGTSLTIQCQVDSQVTMMFWYRQQPGQSLTLIATANQGSEATYESGFVIDKFPISRPNLTFSTLTVSNMSPEDSSIYLCSVDFYGQETQHFGPGTRLLVL.

The chain recombines TRBV19 with TRBJ2-1; D not resolved. Trimming took 7 bases from V and 8 from J, leaving 15 bases between them. The CDR3 extends over 13 amino acids. Germline V gene data show CDR1 as LNHDA and CDR2 as SQIVND (reference sequence). The CDR3: CASIPPNGDEQFF. The DNA of the CDR3 is TGTGCCAGTATCCCTCCGAACGGAGATGAGCAGTTCTTC.

In this sample, this clone turned up a few times. The chain carries TRBV30 and TRBJ1-2; 8 bases match TRBD1. CDR3 length: 14 amino acids. Trimming cost V 4 bases and J 7 bases; bases outside gene matches: 11. Per germline, CDR1 GTSNPN and CDR2 SVGIG (reference sequence). CDR3 amino acids: CAWNPRRGQVGYTF. CDR3 nucleotides: TGTGCCTGGAACCCCCGCAGGGGGCAGGTTGGCTACACCTTC.

The J gene is TRBJ2-3, the V gene TRBV11-2; 11 nucleotides match TRBD2. The J segment lost 9 bases and the V segment lost 0 bases, leaving 5 bases of the junction unmatched. CDR3 size: 15 residues. The germline V gene encodes CDR1 SGHAT and CDR2 FQNNGV. The chain's CDR3 is CASSLDSGGEGTQYF. DNA of the CDR3: TGTGCCAGCAGCTTAGATAGCGGGGGGGAGGGGACGCAGTATTTT.

The chain employs TRBV10-3 and TRBJ2-1; 11 nucleotides agree with TRBD1. The CDR3 runs to 14 residues. After removal of 2 bases from V and 6 bases from J, the junction contained 0 bases not matched to a gene. CDR1 and CDR2 from the germline V gene are ENHRY and SYGVKD. CDR3 sequence: CAISEGTGGNEQFF. CDR3 coding DNA: TGTGCCATCAGTGAGGGGACAGGGGGCAATGAGCAGTTCTTC.

The CDR3 reads CASSLALGADTQYF. The CDR3 bases are TGTGCCAGCAGCTTAGCTTTGGGAGCAGATACGCAGTATTTT. This chain connects TRBV11-2 to TRBJ2-3; TRBD2 might be the D (5 bases). The CDR3 sequence is 14 residues long. Germline V lookup: CDR1 SGHAT, CDR2 FQNNGV. The V gene lost 1 base and the J gene lost 4 bases, with 9 bases spanning the gap.

V usage is TRBV19 and J usage is TRBJ1-1; possible D gene TRBD1, 6 bases. CDR3 length: 12 residues. CDR1 is LNHDA, CDR2 SQIVND, per germline (reference sequence). The V and J ends lost 9 bases and 3 bases respectively, with 11 bases between them. The CDR3 sequence: CASQDRDTEAFF. The CDR3 region has the DNA TGTGCCAGCCAGGACAGAGACACTGAAGCTTTCTTT.

The rearrangement links TRBV10-3 to TRBJ2-3; D not resolved. The CDR3 sequence is 14 residues long. Trimming took off 6 bases at V and 4 bases at J, with 14 bases between the two ends. Germline values: CDR1 ENHRY, CDR2 SYGVKD. The CDR3 coding sequence is TGTGCCATCAGGGATACGACTGGCCCAGATACGCAGTATTTT. Translating gives CAIRDTTGPDTQYF.

This chain connects TRBV7-2 to TRBJ1-3, with D possibly TRBD1 on 5 matching bases. Germline V gene data show CDR1 as SGHTA and CDR2 as FQGNSA. Trimming removed 5 bases from V and 4 bases from J, with 12 bases in between. The CDR3 is 14 residues long. The CDR3 here is CASSHGGSGNTIYF. The CDR3 nucleotides are TGTGCCAGCAGCCATGGGGGGTCAGGAAACACCATATATTTT.

The chain is built from TRBV27 and TRBJ2-4, with D tentatively TRBD1 (6 bases). Deletions cut 6 bases from V and 1 base from J, with 13 bases between. The length of the CDR3 is 15 residues. The germline V gene encodes CDR1 MNHEY and CDR2 SMNVEV (reference sequence). The CDR3 here is CASSRQERAKNIQYF. CDR3 bases: TGTGCCAGCAGCCGACAGGAAAGGGCCAAAAACATTCAGTACTTC.

This clone was seen once. The chain employs TRBV10-3 and TRBJ1-6; 8 bases fit TRBD1. The V gene end was trimmed by 2 bases and the J gene end by 5 bases; junction bases not matched to a gene: 5. The length of the CDR3 is 16 residues. The germline CDR1 and CDR2 sequences are ENHRY and SYGVKD. The CDR3 nucleotides read TGTGCCATCAGTGAGCCCGCGGGACAGGATAATTCACCCCTCCACTTT. It codes for CAISEPAGQDNSPLHF.

The CDR3 loop reads CASSEPGYSGNEQFF. In DNA, the CDR3 is TGTGCCAGCAGTGAGCCAGGGTATTCGGGCAATGAGCAGTTCTTC. V and J are TRBV6-1 and TRBJ2-1, with D possibly being TRBD1 (5 bases). This CDR3 region has 15 residues. V dropped 3 bases and J dropped 6 bases, with 15 bases sitting between them. Germline V CDR1 and CDR2: MNHNS, SASEGT.

This rearrangement joins TRBV11-2 to TRBJ1-4; no reliable D call. The CDR3 has 16 amino acids. Germline CDR1 SGHAT, CDR2 FQNNGV. V lost 5 bases, J lost 4 bases, and 17 bases lay in between. CDR3 loop: CASSGEVSESNEKLFF. The CDR3, as DNA: TGTGCCAGCAGCGGAGAAGTGTCAGAAAGTAATGAAAAACTGTTTTTT.

CDR3 protein: CASSLGATGVQETQYF. The CDR3 nucleotides are TGTGCCAGCAGCTTAGGCGCGACAGGGGTACAAGAGACCCAGTACTTC. The V call is TRBV7-8, the J call TRBJ2-5; 8 bases agree with TRBD1. The CDR3 is 16 residues long. Germline loops: CDR1 SGHVS, CDR2 FQNEAQ. Unmatched junction bases numbered 6, after V lost 1 base and J lost 2 bases.

The chain has TRBV9 and TRBJ2-2, with D possibly TRBD2 on 5 matching bases. CDR3 size: 14 residues. Per germline, CDR1 SGDLS and CDR2 YYNGEE. V was trimmed by 1 base and J by 7 bases, leaving 11 bases between them. CDR3 DNA sequence: TGTGCCAGCAGCGTAAATGCCCGGGGCGGGGAGCTGTTTTTT. This translates into CASSVNARGGELFF.

The chain is built from TRBV11-2 and TRBJ1-6; 10 nucleotides align to TRBD1. The CDR3 loop spans 15 amino acids. The V segment lost 5 bases and the J segment 8 bases; nucleotides outside the gene matches: 6. Per germline, CDR1 SGHAT and CDR2 FQNNGV. The CDR3 DNA is TGTGCCAGCAGCGTGACCGGGACAGGGGATTCACCCCTCCACTTT. Translation gives CASSVTGTGDSPLHF.

The chain employs TRBV6-5 and TRBJ1-6, with 7 nucleotides matching TRBD1. Germline trimming cut 8 bases from V and 10 bases from J; bases unmatched to any gene: 5. This CDR3 is built from 12 residues. Germline CDR1 and CDR2: MNHEY and SVGAGI. CDR3 nucleotide sequence: TGTGCCAGCGGCCGACAGGGATCACCCCTCCACTTT. It translates to CASGRQGSPLHF.

This chain joins TRBV19 and TRBJ2-1, with TRBD1 matching 7 bases. In germline, CDR1 is LNHDA, CDR2 SQIVND (reference sequence). The CDR3 runs to 14 residues. V shed 9 bases, J shed 5 bases, and the junction held 10 bases outside the gene matches. CDR3 nucleotide sequence: TGTGCCAGCCTGAACAGGGGAACGAACAATGAGCAGTTCTTC. Its translation: CASLNRGTNNEQFF.

The V and J genes are TRBV6-1 and TRBJ2-7; 9 bases are a match to TRBD1. J lost 2 bases, V lost 6 bases, and 14 bases had no gene match. Per the germline V gene, CDR1 is MNHNS and CDR2 is SASEGT. The CDR3 is 17 residues long. Here the CDR3 reads CASRENFGTGSTYEQYF. The CDR3 nucleotides are TGTGCCAGCAGGGAAAATTTTGGGACAGGGTCAACCTACGAGCAGTACTTC.

This clone was seen only a few times. V gene TRBV18 combines with J gene TRBJ1-3; tentative D call: TRBD1 (6 bases). Germline lookup yields CDR1 KGHSH and CDR2 LQKENI. CDR3 length: 16 amino acids. Trimming took off 6 bases at V and 1 base at J, with 16 bases between the two ends. Written as DNA, the CDR3 is TGTGCCAGCTCCCAGGATGCAGGGGAATCTGGAAACACCATATATTTT. Its protein product is CASSQDAGESGNTIYF.

The chain combines TRBV29-1 with TRBJ1-5, with D unresolved. Trimming cost V 4 bases and J 7 bases, with 14 bases left between them. The CDR3 length is 13 residues. Germline-derived CDR1 and CDR2 are SQVTM and ANQGSEA. The CDR3 DNA follows: TGCAGCGTTGTGTACCAGATGGGCCAGCCCCAGCATTTT. This encodes CSVVYQMGQPQHF.

This clone was seen just once. The rearrangement uses TRBV5-1 and TRBJ1-4; tentative D call: TRBD1 (6 bases). The CDR3 contains 14 residues. V dropped 0 bases and J dropped 8 bases, with 11 bases sitting between them. Germline lookup yields CDR1 SGHRS and CDR2 YFSETQ. CDR3 loop: CASSLEGVREKLFF. The CDR3 DNA follows: TGCGCCAGCAGCTTGGAGGGGGTGCGGGAAAAACTGTTTTTT.

This rearrangement joins TRBV18 to TRBJ1-2; D not certain. The CDR3 is 15 residues long. The ends were cut back, 6 bases at V and 3 bases at J, with 17 bases in the middle. Germline CDR1 is KGHSH and CDR2 is LQKENI. The CDR3 DNA reads as TGTGCCAGCTCCAACCCGGGAAGCCCGTACTATGGCTACACCTTC. Translation: CASSNPGSPYYGYTF.

The chain is built from TRBV19 and TRBJ1-1; D remains unclear. The germline gives CDR1 LNHDA, CDR2 SQIVND (reference sequence). Trimming removed 8 bases from V and 0 bases from J, with 10 bases in between. This CDR3 region has 13 residues. The CDR3, as DNA: TGTGCCAGTGGAGTACTTATGAACACTGAAGCTTTCTTT. Protein product: CASGVLMNTEAFF.

DNA of the CDR3: TGTGCCAGCAGCCAGGCAGATACGCAGTATTTT. This codes for CASSQADTQYF. The V gene is TRBV13, the J gene TRBJ2-3; D remains unclear. Germline V gene sequence: CDR1 PRHDT, CDR2 FYEKMQ (reference sequence). There are 11 residues in the CDR3. V gave up 5 bases and J gave up 4 bases, with 4 bases separating them. Supplemented by reference TRBV13 and TRBJ2-3, the full variable domain reads AAGVIQSPRHLIKEKRETATLKCYPIPRHDTVYWYQQGPGQDPQFLISFYEKMQSDKGSIPDRFSAQQFSDYHSELNMSSLELGDSALYFCASSQADTQYFGPGTRLTVL.

The chain employs TRBV3-1 (or the pseudogene TRBV3-2) and TRBJ2-6; 10 nucleotides line up with TRBD1. J lost 2 bases, V lost 6 bases, and 1 base had no gene match. CDR1 is LGHDT, CDR2 YNNKEL, per germline (reference sequence). CDR3 length equals 15 residues. CDR3 DNA: TGTGCCAGCAGGACAGGGGGCACTGGGGCCAACGTCCTGACTTTC. Its protein is CASRTGGTGANVLTF.

This clone showed up just once. The genes are TRBV5-1 and TRBJ1-1; TRBD1 might be the D (6 bases). The CDR3 runs to 13 residues. The germline V gene has CDR1 SGHRS and CDR2 YFSETQ. Trimming shortened V by 2 bases and J by 3 bases, and 8 bases separated the two germline ends. For the CDR3, the DNA is TGCGCCAGCAGCTTCAACAGGGACACTGAAGCTTTCTTT. Translated, it gives CASSFNRDTEAFF.